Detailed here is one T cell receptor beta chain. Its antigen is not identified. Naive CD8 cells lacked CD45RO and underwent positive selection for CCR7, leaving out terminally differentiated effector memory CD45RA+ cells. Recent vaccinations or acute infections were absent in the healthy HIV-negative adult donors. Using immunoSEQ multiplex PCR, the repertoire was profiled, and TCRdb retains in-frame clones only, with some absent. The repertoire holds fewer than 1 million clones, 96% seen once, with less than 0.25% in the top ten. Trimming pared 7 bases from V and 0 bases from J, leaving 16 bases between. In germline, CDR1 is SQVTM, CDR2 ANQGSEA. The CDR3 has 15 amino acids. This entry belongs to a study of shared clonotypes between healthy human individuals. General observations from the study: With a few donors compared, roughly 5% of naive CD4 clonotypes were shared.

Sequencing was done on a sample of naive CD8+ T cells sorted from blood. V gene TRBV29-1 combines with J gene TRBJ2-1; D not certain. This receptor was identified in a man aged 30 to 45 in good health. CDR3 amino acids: CSGNGYVSSYNEQFF. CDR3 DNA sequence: TGCAGCGGAAATGGGTACGTTAGCTCCTACAATGAGCAGTTCTTC.